The clone carrying this T cell receptor (beta chain) was observed a handful of times. Its specificity is not known. This record belongs to a study of T-cell memory formation after mild COVID-19. Study information: TCR clusters were mostly donor specific.

General study results and limits: Whereas later expanders leaned CD4+, clones contracting day 15 to 85 showed a balanced CD4/CD8 makeup. Clones from the second wave (peaking day 37) had unconfirmed SARS-CoV-2 specificity. Clones which contracted sat mainly in CM and EM if CD4+, and in EMRA if CD8+.

TCRdb reprocessed the 5' RACE reads with MiXCR, giving one entry per CDR3 protein. Here the sample spans 450,000 to 650,000 distinct CDR3 sequences, roughly 21% being singletons. The V segment lost 5 bases and the J segment 3 bases; nucleotides outside the gene matches: 9. This CDR3 contains 15 residues. Germline CDR1 reads MNHEY; CDR2 reads SMNVEV (reference sequence). Sequencing was done on a sample of PBMCs or a T cell subset sorted from them (not recorded which). The genes are TRBV27 and TRBJ2-7, with TRBD1 identical over 8 bases. The TCR sequence derives from an adult woman who had mild COVID-19 (a few samples of this study predate the infection). Cell type and time point are not known. In DNA form, the CDR3 reads TGTGCCAGCAGTGCGACAGGGGCGCCGGTCTACGAGCAGTACTTC. Translation: CASSATGAPVYEQYF.